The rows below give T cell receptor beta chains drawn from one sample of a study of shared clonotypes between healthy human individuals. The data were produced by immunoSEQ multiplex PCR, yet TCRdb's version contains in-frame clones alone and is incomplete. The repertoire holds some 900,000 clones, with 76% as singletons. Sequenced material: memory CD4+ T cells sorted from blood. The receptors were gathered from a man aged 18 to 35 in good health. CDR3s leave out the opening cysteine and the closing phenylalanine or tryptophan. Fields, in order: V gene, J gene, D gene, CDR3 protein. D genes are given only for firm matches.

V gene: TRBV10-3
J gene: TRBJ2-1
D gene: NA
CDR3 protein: AISESLTLNEQF

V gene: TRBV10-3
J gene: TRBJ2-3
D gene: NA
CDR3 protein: AIRRQELTADTQY

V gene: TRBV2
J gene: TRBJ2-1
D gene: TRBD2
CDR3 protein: ASTQTSGRGEQF

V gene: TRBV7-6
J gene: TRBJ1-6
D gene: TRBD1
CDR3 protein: ASSLKGTGSSYNSPLH

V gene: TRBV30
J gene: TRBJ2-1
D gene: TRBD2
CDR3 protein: AWISGLGNEQF

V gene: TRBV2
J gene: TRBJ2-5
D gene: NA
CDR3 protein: ASSASEEETQY

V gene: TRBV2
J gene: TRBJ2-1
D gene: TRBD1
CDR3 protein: ASSWDRGNYNEQF

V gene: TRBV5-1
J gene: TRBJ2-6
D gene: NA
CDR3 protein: ASSFDATSSGANVLT

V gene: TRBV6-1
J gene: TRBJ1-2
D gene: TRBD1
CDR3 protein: ATTEGQTNYGYT

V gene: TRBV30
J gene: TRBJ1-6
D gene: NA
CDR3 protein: AWKPDTSSPLH

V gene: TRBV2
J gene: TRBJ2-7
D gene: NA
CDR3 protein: ASTGQGRLGEQY

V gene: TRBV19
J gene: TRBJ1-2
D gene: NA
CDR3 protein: ASSMGLEGYT

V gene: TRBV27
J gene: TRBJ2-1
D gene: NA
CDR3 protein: ASSFRGNEQF